This TCR beta chain came from a study of monozygotic twins with inflammatory bowel disease. Samples each yielded cDNA through eight separate reactions. UMIs with a 6-nucleotide sample barcode were added by template switching. TCRdb derives one entry per CDR3 protein from the 5' RACE reads, leaving out DNA. Recorded here are around 150,000 distinct CDR3 sequences; the top ten clones represent 2.8%. CDR3 length equals 15 residues. The germline V gene encodes CDR1 SSHAT and CDR2 FNYEAQ (reference sequence). The chain has TRBV7-7 and TRBJ2-7; TCRdb proposes TRBD2, but this gene call is untestable without DNA. This clonotype originated in a human donor with ulcerative colitis or Crohn's disease, or a healthy co-twin of an affected twin (not recorded which). Sequencing was performed on blood. The CDR3: CASSPSPSEFYEQYF.